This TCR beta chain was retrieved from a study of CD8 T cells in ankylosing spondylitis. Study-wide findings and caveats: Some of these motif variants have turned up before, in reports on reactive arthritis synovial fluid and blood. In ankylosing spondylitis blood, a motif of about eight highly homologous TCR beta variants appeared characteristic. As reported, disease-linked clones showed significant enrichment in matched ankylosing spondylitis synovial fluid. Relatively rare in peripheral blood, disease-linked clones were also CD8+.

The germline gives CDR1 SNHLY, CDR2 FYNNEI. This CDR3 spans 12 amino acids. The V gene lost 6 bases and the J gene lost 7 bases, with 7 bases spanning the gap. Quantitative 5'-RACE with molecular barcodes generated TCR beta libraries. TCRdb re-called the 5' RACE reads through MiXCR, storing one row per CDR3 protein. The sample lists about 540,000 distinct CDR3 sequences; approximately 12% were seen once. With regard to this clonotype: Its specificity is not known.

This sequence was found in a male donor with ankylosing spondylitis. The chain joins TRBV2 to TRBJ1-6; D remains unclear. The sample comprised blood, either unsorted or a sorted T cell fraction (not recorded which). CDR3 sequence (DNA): TGTGCCAGCAGGAAGGAGAATTCACCCCTCCACTTT. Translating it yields CASRKENSPLHF.